These 2 T cell receptor beta chains share one sample of origin, sequenced in a study of T cells after yellow fever vaccination. TCRdb redid the calling of the 5' RACE reads with MiXCR, one entry per CDR3 protein. The table has some 120,000 distinct CDR3 sequences, 6% to 8% seen once. The specimen comprised CD4+ T cells sorted from PBMCs, sampled 10 days after the first yellow fever vaccination. The source is a man aged 18 to 35 who received the YFV17D yellow fever vaccine.

This clonotype has ten or more counts. Here the CDR3 DNA reads TGTGCCAGCAGCAAGGGGGGTGACGAGACCCAGTACTTC. This sequence encodes CASSKGGDETQYF. V gene TRBV5-4 combines with J gene TRBJ2-5; D is possibly TRBD1 or TRBD2 (6 bases each). This CDR3 has 13 residues. Germline V gives CDR1 SGHNT, CDR2 YYREEE (reference sequence). Trimming removed 4 bases from V and 5 bases from J, with 12 bases in between.

A word on this clonotype: A read error may be the cause here, since a much bigger clone is one base away. The chain employs TRBV5-1 and TRBJ2-5; the D gene is possibly TRBD1 (6 bases). In germline, CDR1 is SGHRS, CDR2 YFSETQ. The CDR3 spans 14 residues. Trimming removed 4 bases at V and 5 bases at J, with 15 bases between. CDR3 in DNA: TGCGCCAGCAGCGCCGTAGGACAGTGTGAGACCCAGTACTTC. Translation: CASSAVGQCETQYF.